This entry is about one TCR beta chain. Its antigen is as yet unknown. CDR1 and CDR2 (germline): LNHNV, YYDKDF (reference sequence). Trimming shortened V by 0 bases and J by 7 bases, and 18 bases separated the two germline ends. The CDR3 is 16 residues long. Isolation per sample recovered at least 7 million PBMCs. The source of the sample is a study of blood T cells in healthy people across ages. General study points: A roughly linear age-dependent decrease characterized TCR beta diversity per million T cells. Unsorted PBMCs prevented conclusive naive versus antigen-experienced comparison. One million T cells yielded diversity estimates that were considered underestimates.

It was with a sample-barcoded 5' primer and a J-beta primer mix that a second PCR of roughly 7 to 12 cycles was run. TCRdb used MiXCR to reprocess the 5' RACE reads, holding one entry per CDR3 protein. The sample includes almost 800,000 distinct CDR3 sequences, more than 45% of them seen just once. The chain employs TRBV15 and TRBJ2-5, with a possible D match to TRBD2 (6 bases). Sequences were obtained from blood. This clonotype originated in a young man in good health. The CDR3 DNA sequence: TGTGCCACCAGCAGAGATTTCAGCTTAACTAGCTCGACCCAGTACTTC. Protein product: CATSRDFSLTSSTQYF.